This TCR beta chain comes out of a study of identical twins' blood T cells. General study points: V gene usage reportedly matched far better within twin pairs than unrelated donors.

A note on this clonotype: Its target is not known.

This CDR3 is built from 12 residues. The V gene lost 3 bases and the J gene lost 7 bases, with 9 bases spanning the gap. Both ends of each TCR cDNA library bore sample-specific barcodes. In TCRdb, the 5' RACE reads were re-called with MiXCR into one record per CDR3 protein. The table shows fewer than 450,000 distinct CDR3 sequences, with about 28% occurring only once. Sequencing was performed on PBMCs. The rearrangement uses TRBV12-3 or TRBV12-4 and TRBJ1-1, with D perhaps matching TRBD1 (6 bases). The sequence derives from a woman aged 18 to 55 in good health. This CDR3 reads CASSFGGGEAFF. CDR3 coding DNA: TGTGCCAGCAGTTTCGGGGGCGGTGAAGCTTTCTTT.